Listed below are T cell receptor beta chains from one sample, sequenced in a study of blood T cells in healthy people across ages. TCRdb reprocessed the 5' RACE reads via MiXCR and lists one record per CDR3 protein. The sample gives 2 million or so distinct CDR3 sequences, approximately 50% of which show up once; approximately 2.1% is in the top ten. The source material was blood. The origin of the receptors is a woman aged 40 to 50 in good health. Each CDR3 is given with its conserved first and last residue. The D gene is left open where the match is weak. Size is omitted from some rows. Given values are once, few, many or a class for expanded clones.

J gene | D gene | V gene | clone size | CDR3 DNA | CDR3 protein
TRBJ1-2 | TRBD1 | TRBV5-6 | NA | TGTGCCAGCAGCCTACAATCCCGGACAGGGCATGGCTACACCTTC | CASSLQSRTGHGYTF
TRBJ2-7 | NA | TRBV7-6 | few | TGTGCCAGCAGCGAGACTGCGACGCGCTACTACGAGCAGTACTTC | CASSETATRYYEQYF
TRBJ2-7 | TRBD2 | TRBV6-1 | NA | TGTGCCAGCAGTGCCCCGACTAGCGGGGGGACTCTTTCCTACGAGCAGTACTTC | CASSAPTSGGTLSYEQYF
TRBJ2-4 | NA | TRBV10-3 | NA | TGTGCCATCAGTGGAGACAGGGAGGCTCCTCTAGCCAAAAACATTCAGTACTTC | CAISGDREAPLAKNIQYF
TRBJ2-7 | NA | TRBV12-3/TRBV12-4 | few | TGTGCCAGCAGTGTAAGGGACATAGACGAGCAGTACTTC | CASSVRDIDEQYF
TRBJ2-5 | TRBD1 | TRBV27 | NA | TGTGCCACTAGGACAGGTCTAGAGACCCAGTACTTC | CATRTGLETQYF
TRBJ2-7 | NA | TRBV7-2 | few | TGTGCCAGCAGCTTTTCGTCGGACACGGCAATCCAGTACTTC | CASSFSSDTAIQYF
TRBJ2-5 | NA | TRBV7-2 | few | TGTGCCAGCAGCTTGGACACGATCCAAGAGACCCAGTACTTC | CASSLDTIQETQYF
TRBJ2-1 | NA | TRBV9 | NA | TGTGCCAGCAGCGTAGCACAGCTGCATGAGCAGTTCTTC | CASSVAQLHEQFF
TRBJ2-6 | NA | TRBV28 | few | TGTGCCAGCAGTCTCTTGCAGGGCCTCTCTGGGGCCAACGTCCTGACTTTC | CASSLLQGLSGANVLTF
TRBJ2-3 | NA | TRBV5-1 | NA | TGCGCCAGCAGCTTGGAAATGGGGGTTAGCACAGATACGCAGTATTTT | CASSLEMGVSTDTQYF
TRBJ1-5 | NA | TRBV7-2 | NA | TGTGCCAGCAGCCGCCCGGGCGGTCAGCCCCAGCATTTT | CASSRPGGQPQHF
TRBJ2-7 | TRBD2 | TRBV9 | NA | TGTGCCAGCAGCCCCCAGGGACTAGCGGGGAATGAGCAGTACTTC | CASSPQGLAGNEQYF
TRBJ2-5 | TRBD2 | TRBV5-1 | few | TGCGCCAGCACCACGCCGGGACTATGGGAGACCCAGTACTTC | CASTTPGLWETQYF
TRBJ2-3 | NA | TRBV5-1 | NA | TGCGCCAGCAGCTTCCCGACGGGTTCTAGCACAGATACGCAGTATTTT | CASSFPTGSSTDTQYF
TRBJ1-6 | NA | TRBV4-3 | NA | TGCGCCAGCAGCCAAGATCGGCCAGTGACCTCCTATAATTCACCCCTCCACTTT | CASSQDRPVTSYNSPLHF
TRBJ2-3 | NA | TRBV20-1 | few | TGCAGTGCTAGAGATCTAAATCGAATAACCAGCACAGATACGCAGTATTTT | CSARDLNRITSTDTQYF
TRBJ2-3 | TRBD2 | TRBV4-2 | NA | TGTGCCAGCAGCCGGGGCCCTAGCGGGGGGGAAACAGATACGCAGTATTTT | CASSRGPSGGETDTQYF
TRBJ2-5 | NA | TRBV24-1 | few | TGTGCCACCAGTGAGCTTGGGTCTCAAGAGACCCAGTACTTC | CATSELGSQETQYF
TRBJ2-3 | NA | TRBV20-1 | few | TGCAGTGAAAGGAGGGGTGCAGATACGCAGTATTTT | CSERRGADTQYF
TRBJ2-5 | TRBD1 | TRBV7-9 | few | TGTGCCAGCTGTGGACAGGGGCCGGGGGCCCAGTACTTC | CASCGQGPGAQYF
TRBJ2-5 | NA | TRBV24-1 | NA | TGTGCCACCAGTGATTGGAGCAATCAAGAGACCCAGTACTTC | CATSDWSNQETQYF
TRBJ2-1 | NA | TRBV29-1 | few | TGCAGCGTGAGGCCTTCTGGTGATGAGCAGTTCTTC | CSVRPSGDEQFF
TRBJ1-2 | TRBD1 | TRBV29-1 | few | TGCAGCGTTGTAAGTCCGGACAGGGCTGACTACACCTTC | CSVVSPDRADYTF
TRBJ1-2 | TRBD1 | TRBV6-5 | once | TGTGCCAACAGTTACACGGGACAGCGCTATGGCTACACCTTC | CANSYTGQRYGYTF
TRBJ1-6 | NA | TRBV5-1 | few | TGCGCCAGCAGCCCGGAGACGGGGAATTCACCCCTCCACTTT | CASSPETGNSPLHF
TRBJ1-2 | NA | TRBV7-2 | NA | TGTGCCAGCAGCACTGGGCAGGAGGGCTACACCTTC | CASSTGQEGYTF
TRBJ2-5 | NA | TRBV9 | many | TGTGCCAGCAGCGCGGTTGGAGAGACCCAGTACTTC | CASSAVGETQYF
TRBJ1-1 | NA | TRBV6-2/TRBV6-3 | NA | TGTGCCAGCAGTTACCGGGGGGCAGGTCGAGCTTTCTTT | CASSYRGAGRAFF
TRBJ2-5 | NA | TRBV6-5 | NA | TGTGCCAGCAGTTACGGGGGCAGGCAAGAGACCCAGTACTTC | CASSYGGRQETQYF